Each of the 24 T cell receptor beta chains below was sequenced from the same sample in a study of tumor-infiltrating lymphocytes in primary liver carcinoma (TCRdb year 2017). Total RNA and DNA were co-extracted from about 20-30 mg of bulk tissue with the AllPrep DNA/RNA mini kit, without cell sorting. Sequenced on an Illumina HiSeq 2500. Starting from about 500 ng total RNA, TCRbeta-specific cDNA was produced by reverse transcription with a constant-region primer and ProtoScript II reverse transcriptase. TCRbeta libraries were built with three nested multiplex PCR rounds, a slightly modified ARM-PCR procedure. Each of the first two PCR rounds ran for nine to ten cycles and used multiplex TRBV1-TRBV30 forward primers together with a Cbeta reverse primer. TCRdb passed the public sequencing reads through fastp at Q25 and MiXCR, retaining productive beta sequences. Rows matching on CDR3 protein sequence are summarized as one entry with the most common DNA and genes. In this sample the table shows approximately 22,000 distinct CDR3 sequences, around 76% of which occur a single time. The top ten clonotypes cover more than 35% of the sample.

The sample was liver tumor tissue from sampling region 1. Read against the paper, the sample's cell subset or site label means: tumor region T1, superior pole. The receptors were sampled from a man aged 35-49 years with primary liver carcinoma and hepatitis B virus infection.

This chain uses TRBV4-2 with TRBJ2-3; 9 nucleotides align to TRBD2. Losses at the gene ends were 4 bases for V and 3 bases for J; bases not matched to a gene: 14. The V gene's germline CDR1 is LGHNA and CDR2 YNFKEQ. The CDR3 sequence is 18 residues long. The CDR3 DNA sequence: TGTGCCAGCAGCCGAGTGGCGCTTCTAGCGGGAACAACAGATACGCAGTATTTT. It yields the protein CASSRVALLAGTTDTQYF.

This clonotype was detected many times. J is TRBJ1-1 and V is TRBV29-1, with no clear D. The ends were cut back, 6 bases at V and 4 bases at J, with 15 bases in the middle. The CDR3 consists of 13 residues. Germline CDR1 is SQVTM and CDR2 is ANQGSEA. The CDR3 DNA reads TGCAGCGTCCTAGGCGCGGCCTCCACTGAAGCTTTCTTT. Its protein is CSVLGAASTEAFF.

A remark on this clonotype: Without the conserved terminal phenylalanine or tryptophan, this CDR3 likely stems from a read error. The V and J genes are TRBV11-1 and TRBJ2-3, with 7 bases matching TRBD2. The junction had 9 bases not matched to a gene; V was cut back by 1 base and J by 8 bases. There are 15 residues in the CDR3. CDR1 SGHAT and CDR2 FQDESV come from the germline V gene (reference sequence). CDR3 region: CASSLVAGASGTQYS. In DNA form, the CDR3 reads TGTGCCAGCAGCTTAGTAGCGGGTGCTTCAGGTACGCAGTATTCT.

Only a few counts were recorded for this clonotype. One end of the junction varies from germline; a read error may be responsible. The chain combines TRBV11-2 with TRBJ2-1; the D gene is possibly TRBD1 (6 bases). This CDR3 comprises 13 residues. The germline V gene has CDR1 SGHAT and CDR2 FQNNGV. CDR3 loop: CARSPDRGSEQFF. DNA of the CDR3: TGTGCCAGGAGCCCCGATAGGGGGAGTGAGCAGTTTTTC.

The chain joins TRBV11-2 to TRBJ2-1, with 7 bases lining up with TRBD2. Germline lookup yields CDR1 SGHAT and CDR2 FQNNGV. The V and J ends lost 9 bases and 9 bases, in that order; junction bases with no gene match: 20. The CDR3 extends over 16 amino acids. CDR3: CARNTFSSGKDGEQFF. CDR3 DNA: TGTGCCAGAAACACTTTCTCCAGCGGGAAGGATGGTGAGCAGTTCTTC. The full variable domain, rest sourced from reference TRBV11-2 and TRBJ2-1, is EAGVAQSPRYKIIEKRQSVAFWCNPISGHATLYWYQQILGQGPKLLIQFQNNGVVDDSQLPKDRFSAERLKGVDSTLKIQPAKLEDSAVYLCARNTFSSGKDGEQFFGPGTRLTVL.

The chain carries TRBV5-1 and TRBJ2-3; D is unresolved. Per the germline V gene, CDR1 is SGHRS and CDR2 is YFSETQ. CDR3 length: 15 residues. Trimming removed 7 bases at V and 5 bases at J, with 20 bases between. The CDR3 DNA follows: TGCGCCAGCCGACCGGGTCAGTCAAGTATAGATACGCAGTATTTT. Protein: CASRPGQSSIDTQYF.

As concerns this clonotype: One junction end does not reproduce the germline sequence, and a read error may be involved. The chain has TRBV28 and TRBJ2-1, with D possibly matching TRBD1 (5 bases). Germline V gene data show CDR1 as MDHEN and CDR2 as SYDVKM. CDR3 length equals 13 residues. The CDR3 nucleotides read TGTGCCAACAGTTGGGGCACTGGCGGTGAGCAGTTCTTC. It translates to CANSWGTGGEQFF.

Regarding this clonotype: One junction end does not reproduce the germline sequence, and a read error may be involved. This CDR3 is CANSWGWGAQETQYF. CDR3 nucleotides: TGTGCCAACAGTTGGGGCTGGGGGGCCCAAGAGACCCAGTACTTC. The rearrangement uses TRBV28 and TRBJ2-5, with D perhaps assigned TRBD1 or TRBD2 (6 bases each). This CDR3 has 15 residues. The germline gives CDR1 MDHEN, CDR2 SYDVKM.

A note on this clonotype: A read error may account for a junction end that differs from germline. The J gene is TRBJ2-3, the V gene TRBV4-2; TRBD2 matches at 8 bases. The length of the CDR3 is 18 residues. From germline, CDR1 is LGHNA and CDR2 YNFKEQ. The CDR3 DNA sequence: TGTGCCAGCAGCCAAGCGGCGCTTCCAGCGGGAGCGACAGGTACGCAGTATTTT. Protein: CASSQAALPAGATGTQYF.

Worth noting for this clonotype: The junction does not match germline at one end; this may be a read error. This chain uses TRBV12-3 or TRBV12-4 with TRBJ1-5; no firm D call. CDR3 length equals 15 residues. In DNA, the CDR3 is TGTGCCAGCAGTTTTGGGCAAGGAAGGAATCTGCCCCAGCTTTTT. Translated: CASSFGQGRNLPQLF.

Remarks on this clonotype: One junction end does not reproduce the germline sequence, and a read error may be involved. The CDR3 DNA follows: TGTGCCAGCAGCCGAGTGGCGCTTCTAGTGGGAGCGATAGATACGCAGTGTTTT. This encodes CASSRVALLVGAIDTQCF. This chain uses TRBV4-2 with TRBJ2-3; possible D gene TRBD2, 5 bases. This CDR3 is built from 18 residues. CDR1 and CDR2 (germline): LGHNA, YNFKEQ.

As to this clonotype: The missing conserved phenylalanine or tryptophan at the end of this CDR3 makes a read error likely. The V gene is TRBV7-8, the J gene TRBJ1-2; no clear D. The CDR3 runs 15 residues. Germline V gene lookup returns CDR1 SGHVS and CDR2 FQNEAQ. CDR3 sequence: CVSSLSSLLAFGYTL. CDR3 DNA: TGTGTCAGCAGCTTAAGTTCCCTATTGGCCTTTGGCTACACCTTA.

For this clonotype: One end of the junction does not line up with germline, which may come from a read error. The chain has TRBV5-1 and TRBJ2-6, with 8 positions matching TRBD1. CDR3 length equals 17 residues. Germline lookup yields CDR1 SGHRS and CDR2 YFSETQ. DNA for the CDR3: TGCGCTAGCAGCTCGGTCGGACAGGGAGGTGGGGCCAACGTCCTGACTTTC. Its protein product is CASSSVGQGGGANVLTF. Together with reference TRBV5-1 and TRBJ2-6, the CDR3 gives the full variable domain: KAGVTQTPRYLIKTRGQQVTLSCSPISGHRSVSWYQQTPGQGLQFLFEYFSETQRNKGNFPGRFSGRQFSNSRSEMNVSTLELGDSALYLCASSSVGQGGGANVLTFGAGSRLTVL.

This clonotype appeared many times. The chain links TRBV5-1 to TRBJ2-7; D not certain. V gave up 1 base and J gave up 3 bases, with 8 bases separating them. The CDR3 spans 13 residues. Germline V gene sequence: CDR1 SGHRS, CDR2 YFSETQ. CDR3 residues: CASSLTVDYEQYF. The CDR3 nucleotides read TGCGCCAGCAGCTTGACGGTAGACTACGAGCAGTACTTC.

The chain uses TRBV7-2 and TRBJ2-7, with TRBD2 identical over 10 bases. CDR1 is SGHTA, CDR2 FQGNSA, per germline. The CDR3 length is 15 residues. The junction had 15 bases not matched to a gene; V was cut back by 9 bases and J by 7 bases. CDR3 region: CARSAHSGGTSEQYF. The CDR3 DNA follows: TGTGCCAGGAGCGCTCATAGCGGGGGGACAAGTGAGCAGTACTTC.

This clonotype was counted ten times or more. The chain couples TRBV12-3 or TRBV12-4 to TRBJ1-5; D perhaps matches TRBD1 (5 bases). This CDR3 spans 14 amino acids. V dropped 7 bases and J dropped 5 bases, with 15 bases sitting between them. As DNA, the CDR3 is TGTGCCAGCAACCTGGGAGGGGTCGATCAGCCCCAGCATTTT. Protein product: CASNLGGVDQPQHF.

Details on this clonotype: The junction departs from the called germline gene at one end, perhaps through a read error. This chain uses TRBV11-2 with TRBJ1-4; D uncertain. In germline, CDR1 is SGHAT, CDR2 FQNNGV. The CDR3 is made up of 16 amino acids. CDR3 nucleotides: TGCGCCAGCAGCCCCGGCATAGCTCCAGCTAATGAAAAGCTGTTTTTT. It codes for CASSPGIAPANEKLFF.

This clonotype was seen many times. V gene TRBV28 combines with J gene TRBJ2-1; D might be TRBD1 (5 bases). CDR3 length: 16 residues. The V end was cut by 4 bases, the J end by 5 bases, with 18 bases between. Germline loops: CDR1 MDHEN, CDR2 SYDVKM. CDR3 nucleotide sequence: TGTGCCAGCAGTTCCCCTAGGGGCAATACACACAATGAGCAGTTCTTC. As protein: CASSSPRGNTHNEQFF.

J is TRBJ2-3 and V is TRBV11-2; D possibly corresponds to TRBD2 (6 bases). The CDR3 length is 16 residues. Germline CDR1 SGHAT, CDR2 FQNNGV. Trimming took off 1 base at V and 3 bases at J, with 14 bases between the two ends. The CDR3 is CASSLGEATGTDTQYF. The CDR3, as DNA: TGTGCCAGCAGCTTAGGGGAGGCGACGGGGACAGATACGCAGTATTTT.

Notes on this clonotype: Sequence at one end of the junction differs from germline and may be a read error. The DNA of the CDR3 is TGTACCAGCTGTTACGGGTCTTATAGCAGGGAGCAGTTCTTC. Translated, it gives CTSCYGSYSREQFF. The chain is built from TRBV6-2 or TRBV6-3 and TRBJ2-1; no reliable D call. This CDR3 has 14 amino acids. Germline CDR1 reads MNHEY; CDR2 reads SVGEGT.

This chain links TRBV20-1 with TRBJ2-3; a possible D gene is TRBD1 (5 bases). The end of the DNA is better explained by TRBJ1-5, so the J call may be wrong. The germline V gene encodes CDR1 DFQATT and CDR2 SNEGSKA (reference sequence). There are 16 residues in the CDR3. In DNA, the CDR3 is TGCAGTGCTAGTCGTGTTAGCGGGGGTTTCACAGATACGCAGCATTTT. Translated, it gives CSASRVSGGFTDTQHF.

In the case of this clonotype: Mismatch with germline at one junction end may stem from a read error. The chain uses TRBV11-2 and TRBJ2-7; 9 bases align to TRBD1. The CDR3 extends over 15 amino acids. The germline gives CDR1 SGHAT, CDR2 FQNNGV. CDR3 DNA sequence: TGTACCAGCAACCAAGGGACAGGGAGAACCTACGAGCAGTATTTC. It yields the protein CTSNQGTGRTYEQYF.

In its sample, this clonotype was seen once. An end of the junction does not agree with germline; a read error may underlie this. This sequence joins TRBV6-6 and TRBJ2-6; D is ambiguous. This CDR3 comprises 13 residues. Germline V gene lookup returns CDR1 MNHNY and CDR2 SVGAGI (reference sequence). Written as DNA, the CDR3 is TGTGCCAGCAGTGAGCAGAGGACCAACTTCCTGACTTTC. This encodes CASSEQRTNFLTF.

A few counts support this clonotype. V is TRBV20-1 and J is TRBJ1-5; D may be TRBD1 (5 bases). The germline CDR1 and CDR2 sequences are DFQATT and SNEGSKA (reference sequence). V was clipped by 1 base and J by 2 bases, with 9 bases between them. CDR3 length: 14 residues. For the CDR3, the DNA is TGCAGTGCTAGAGCAGTGGGGGGCAATCAGCCCCAGCATTTT. Amino acids: CSARAVGGNQPQHF.